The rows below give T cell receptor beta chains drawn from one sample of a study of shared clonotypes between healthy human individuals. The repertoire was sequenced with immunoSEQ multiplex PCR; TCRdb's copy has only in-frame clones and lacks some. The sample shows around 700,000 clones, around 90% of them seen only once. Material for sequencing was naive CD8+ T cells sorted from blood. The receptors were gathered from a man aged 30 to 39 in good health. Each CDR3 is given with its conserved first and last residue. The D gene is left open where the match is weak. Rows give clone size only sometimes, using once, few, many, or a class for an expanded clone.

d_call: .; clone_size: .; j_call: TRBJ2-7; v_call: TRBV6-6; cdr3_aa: CASSSNGGYYEQYF; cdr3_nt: TGTGCCAGCAGTTCCAACGGGGGTTACTACGAGCAGTACTTC
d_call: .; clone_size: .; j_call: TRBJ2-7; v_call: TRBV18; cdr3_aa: CASSPSDSYEQYF; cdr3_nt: TGTGCCAGCTCACCCTCGGACTCCTACGAGCAGTACTTC
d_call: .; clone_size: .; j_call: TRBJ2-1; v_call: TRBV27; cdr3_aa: CASSNDGSYNEQFF; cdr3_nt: TGTGCCAGCAGCAATGACGGAAGCTACAATGAGCAGTTCTTC
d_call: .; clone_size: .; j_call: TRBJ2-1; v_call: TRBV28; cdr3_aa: CASRDSVFTYNEQFF; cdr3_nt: TGTGCCAGCAGAGATAGCGTTTTCACCTACAATGAGCAGTTCTTC
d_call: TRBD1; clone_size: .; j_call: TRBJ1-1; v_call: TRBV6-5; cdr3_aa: CASSYDRDWENTEAFF; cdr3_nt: TGTGCCAGCAGCTACGACAGGGATTGGGAGAACACTGAAGCTTTCTTT
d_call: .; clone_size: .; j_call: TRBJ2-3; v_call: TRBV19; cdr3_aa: CASSHRLTGRGLRDTQYF; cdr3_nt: TGTGCCAGTAGCCACCGACTCACGGGTAGGGGGTTACGAGATACGCAGTATTTT
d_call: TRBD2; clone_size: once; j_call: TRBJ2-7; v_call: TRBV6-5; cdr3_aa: CASSSREAILEQYF; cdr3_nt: TGTGCCAGCAGTTCACGGGAGGCCATTTTGGAGCAGTACTTC
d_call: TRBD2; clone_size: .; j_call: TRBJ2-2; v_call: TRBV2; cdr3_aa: CAIMYGTSGNTGELFF; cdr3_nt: TGTGCCATCATGTATGGGACTAGCGGAAACACCGGGGAGCTGTTTTTT
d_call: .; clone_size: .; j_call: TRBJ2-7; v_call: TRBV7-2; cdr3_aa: CASSLIDLGEQYF; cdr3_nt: TGTGCCAGCAGCTTAATAGACCTCGGCGAGCAGTACTTC
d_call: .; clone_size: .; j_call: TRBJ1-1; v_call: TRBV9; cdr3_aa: CASSSRTEAFF; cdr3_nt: TGTGCCAGCAGCAGTCGAACTGAAGCTTTCTTT
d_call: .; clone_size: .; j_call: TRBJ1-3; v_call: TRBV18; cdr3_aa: CASSPGLDLGNTIYF; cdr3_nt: TGTGCCAGCTCGCCAGGTTTAGATCTCGGAAACACCATATATTTT
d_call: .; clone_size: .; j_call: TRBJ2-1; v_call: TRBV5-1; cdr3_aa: CASSPTGANNEQFF; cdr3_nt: TGCGCCAGCAGCCCGACGGGGGCGAACAATGAGCAGTTCTTC
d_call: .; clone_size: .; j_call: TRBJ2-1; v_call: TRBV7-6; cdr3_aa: CASSLAPGHHYNEQFF; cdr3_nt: TGTGCCAGCAGCTTAGCGCCGGGACACCACTACAATGAGCAGTTCTTC
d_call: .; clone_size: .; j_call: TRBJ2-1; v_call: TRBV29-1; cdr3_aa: CSVEQFYNEQFF; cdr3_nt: TGCAGCGTTGAACAGTTCTACAATGAGCAGTTCTTC
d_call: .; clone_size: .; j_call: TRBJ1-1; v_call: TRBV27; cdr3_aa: CASSLSSGGWSAEAFF; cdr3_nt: TGTGCCAGCAGTTTATCGTCGGGGGGGTGGAGCGCTGAAGCTTTCTTT
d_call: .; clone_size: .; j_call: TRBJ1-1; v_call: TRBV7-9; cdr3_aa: CASSLEADTEAFF; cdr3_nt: TGTGCCAGCAGCTTAGAAGCCGACACTGAAGCTTTCTTT
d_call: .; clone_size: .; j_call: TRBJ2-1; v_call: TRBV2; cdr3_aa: CARKAGDRNEQFF; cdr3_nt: TGTGCCAGAAAGGCGGGAGACAGGAATGAGCAGTTCTTC
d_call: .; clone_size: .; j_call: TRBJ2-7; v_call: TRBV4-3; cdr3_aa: CASSQDSFGYEQYF; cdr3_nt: TGCGCCAGCAGCCAAGATTCTTTTGGTTACGAGCAGTACTTC
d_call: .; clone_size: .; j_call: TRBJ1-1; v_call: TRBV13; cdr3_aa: CASSFPDTEAFF; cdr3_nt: TGTGCCAGCAGCTTCCCGGACACTGAAGCTTTCTTT
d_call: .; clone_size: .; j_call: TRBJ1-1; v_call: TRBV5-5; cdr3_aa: CASSLFLATETANTEAFF; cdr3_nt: TGTGCCAGCAGCTTGTTCCTTGCGACCGAGACAGCGAACACTGAAGCTTTCTTT
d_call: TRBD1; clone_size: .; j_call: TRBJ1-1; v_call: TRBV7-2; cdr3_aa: CASSRWDSGNTEAFF; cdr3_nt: TGTGCCAGCAGCCGTTGGGACAGTGGGAACACTGAAGCTTTCTTT
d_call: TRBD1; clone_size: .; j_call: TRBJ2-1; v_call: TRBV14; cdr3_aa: CASSQGQGLNEQFF; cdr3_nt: TGTGCCAGCAGCCAAGGACAGGGGTTGAATGAGCAGTTCTTC